Below are 10 T cell receptor beta chains sequenced from a single sample in a study of T cells in Graves' hyperthyroidism and ophthalmopathy. Researchers amplified the TCR beta CDR3 regions from RNA transcripts. The primer set for the first-round RT-PCR of the TCR CDR3 was HTBI. MiXCR, run by TCRdb on the multiplex PCR reads, gives a single entry per CDR3 protein. The data show 540,000 or so distinct CDR3 sequences, just over 45% seen once. Material for sequencing was peripheral blood or thyroid tissue (not recorded which). Receptors were obtained from an adult woman with Graves' disease, either hyperthyroidism or ophthalmopathy (not recorded which).

A note on this clonotype: Being one base from a much bigger clone, this may be a read error. The chain carries TRBV7-3 and TRBJ1-6; D uncertain. The length of the CDR3 is 13 residues. Per germline, CDR1 SGHTA and CDR2 FQGTGA. Trimming removed 5 bases at V and 7 bases at J, with 9 bases between. This CDR3 is CASSRAENSPLHF. CDR3 DNA sequence: TGTGCCAGCAGCCGGGCCGAGAATTCACCCCTCCACTTT.

This chain connects TRBV15 to TRBJ2-3, with D hard to call. There are 15 residues in the CDR3. Trimming stripped 1 base from V and 0 bases from J, with 8 bases between. Germline CDR1 reads LNHNV; CDR2 reads YYDKDF (reference sequence). CDR3 in amino acids: CATSRGVASTDTQYF. CDR3 bases: TGTGCCACCAGCAGAGGTGTGGCTAGCACAGATACGCAGTATTTT.

This clonotype came up many times. V and J are TRBV20-1 and TRBJ2-7, with 10 bases that match TRBD2. V lost 1 base, J lost 7 bases, and 10 bases stayed unmatched. Germline V gene lookup returns CDR1 DFQATT and CDR2 SNEGSKA (reference sequence). The CDR3 is 15 residues long. The CDR3: CSARAPLAGDQEQYF. For the CDR3, the DNA is TGCAGTGCTAGAGCCCCCCTAGCGGGAGACCAGGAGCAGTACTTC.

This clonotype has a count of ten or more. The rearrangement links TRBV6-1 to TRBJ1-5; no clear D. V was shortened by 7 bases and J by 10 bases, with 17 bases between the two germline ends. The V gene's germline CDR1 is MNHNS and CDR2 SASEGT. The CDR3 spans 13 residues. The DNA of the CDR3 is TGTGCCAGCATGGAGGTCAACCCTCGACCCCAGCATTTT. Protein: CASMEVNPRPQHF.

There are a few counts of this clonotype. The rearrangement uses TRBV6-5 and TRBJ2-7; 12 bases fit TRBD2. After removal of 5 bases from V and 0 bases from J, the junction contained 8 bases not matched to a gene. Germline V gives CDR1 MNHEY, CDR2 SVGAGI. The CDR3 contains 17 residues. Here the CDR3 DNA reads TGTGCCAGCAGTGAATCTCTAGCGGGAGGGAACTCCTACGAGCAGTACTTC. Amino acids: CASSESLAGGNSYEQYF.

This clonotype has a count of ten or more. This chain connects TRBV12-3 or TRBV12-4 to TRBJ2-5, with 15 bases that match TRBD2. The CDR3 extends over 16 amino acids. V trimming: 5 bases; J trimming: 0 bases; junction bases outside the gene matches: 1. The chain's CDR3 is CASSGLAGGNQETQYF. The CDR3 DNA sequence: TGTGCCAGCAGTGGACTAGCGGGAGGGAACCAAGAGACCCAGTACTTC.

This clonotype was seen ten or more times. The chain links TRBV10-3 to TRBJ2-5, with a weak D call TRBD1 (6 bases). The CDR3 has 13 amino acids. The V end was cut by 10 bases, the J end by 5 bases, with 17 bases between. CDR1 and CDR2 (germline): ENHRY, SYGVKD. CDR3 nucleotide sequence: TGTGCCACGACAGGTCTCTTGTGGGAGACCCAGTACTTC. Residues: CATTGLLWETQYF.

This clonotype showed up just a few times. The rearrangement links TRBV4-1 to TRBJ2-7; no definite D call. V was cut by 0 bases and J by 6 bases, with 12 bases left in between. Per the germline V gene, CDR1 is MGHRA and CDR2 is YSYEKL. The CDR3 is 14 amino acids. The CDR3 region is CASSQDHGTLEQYF. For the CDR3, the DNA is TGCGCCAGCAGCCAAGACCACGGCACGCTCGAGCAGTACTTC.

This clonotype was observed a few times. The chain combines TRBV5-1 with TRBJ1-2; no reliable D call. The germline V and J ends were trimmed by 4 bases and 7 bases, with 14 bases remaining between them. This CDR3 is 13 amino acids long. Looked up from germline, CDR1 is SGHRS and CDR2 is YFSETQ. The CDR3 region is CASSRNGERGYTF. Written as DNA, the CDR3 is TGCGCCAGCAGCCGGAACGGGGAGCGTGGCTACACCTTC.

This clonotype was counted at least ten times. This chain links TRBV7-9 with TRBJ1-1; D is unresolved. The CDR3 is made up of 14 amino acids. V was shortened by 5 bases and J by 2 bases, with 12 bases between the two germline ends. Germline V CDR1 and CDR2: SEHNR, FQNEAQ (reference sequence). The CDR3 spells CASSRTDTNTEAFF. The CDR3 nucleotides are TGTGCCAGCAGCCGGACGGATACTAACACTGAAGCTTTCTTT.